Following are 25 T cell receptor beta chains from one sample sequenced in a study of blood T cell repertoires in COVID-19. Sequencing was performed with immunoSEQ multiplex PCR; in TCRdb, only in-frame clones are kept and a portion is missing. The sample yields a few hundred thousand clones, 90% seen once. Sequenced material: peripheral blood. The receptors stem from a woman in her thirties or forties with COVID-19, enrolled during active disease.

This chain joins TRBV7-6 and TRBJ2-3, with 9 bases that match TRBD2. CDR1 is SGHVS and CDR2 is FNYEAQ in the germline V gene. V lost 3 bases and J lost 2; bases outside the gene matches: 18. The CDR3 covers 20 residues. For the CDR3, the DNA is TGTGCCAGCAGCTTGTTGGCCGGGGCGGGGGGGCTTTTGAACACAGATACGCAGTATTTT. Translating gives CASSLLAGAGGLLNTDTQYF.

This sequence joins TRBV28 and TRBJ1-3, with unresolved D. This CDR3 comprises 17 residues. V lost 4 bases and J lost 0, with 16 bases in between. CDR1 is MDHEN, CDR2 SYDVKM, per germline. The CDR3 nucleotides are TGTGCCAGCAGTTCACCCCTTGGACGGGGCTCTGGAAACACCATATATTTT. Its protein is CASSSPLGRGSGNTIYF.

This chain joins TRBV7-6 and TRBJ2-7; 10 bases match TRBD1. CDR1 and CDR2 from the germline V gene are SGHVS and FNYEAQ. The CDR3 spans 15 residues. V gave up 1 base and J gave up 3 bases; unmatched junction bases: 3. The CDR3 protein is CASSLGGTGDYEQYF. The CDR3 DNA reads as TGTGCCAGCAGCTTAGGTGGGACAGGGGACTACGAGCAGTACTTC.

V and J are TRBV7-9 and TRBJ1-1, with TRBD1 identical over 7 bases. The CDR3 covers 16 residues. Germline V CDR1 and CDR2: SEHNR, FQNEAQ (reference sequence). V lost 5 bases to trimming and J lost 1 base; unmatched junction nucleotides: 10. The DNA for the CDR3 is TGTGCCAGCAGCCCACACCTGGGACAGAGGAACACTGAAGCTTTCTTT. Translation: CASSPHLGQRNTEAFF.

The chain joins TRBV9 to TRBJ2-7, with 8 bases aligning to TRBD1. In germline, CDR1 is SGDLS, CDR2 YYNGEE. Germline trimming cut 3 bases from V and 0 bases from J; bases unmatched to any gene: 2. This CDR3 region has 14 residues. For the CDR3, the DNA is TGTGCCAGCAGCGGCGGACAGGGCTCCTACGAGCAGTACTTC. Encoded protein: CASSGGQGSYEQYF. Together with reference TRBV9 and TRBJ2-7, the CDR3 gives the full variable domain: DSGVTQTPKHLITATGQRVTLRCSPRSGDLSVYWYQQSLDQGLQFLIQYYNGEERAKGNILERFSAQQFPDLHSELNLSSLELGDSALYFCASSGGQGSYEQYFGPGTRLTVT.

The rearrangement uses TRBV9 and TRBJ2-1; the D gene is possibly TRBD1 (6 bases). V dropped 0 bases and J dropped 3 bases, with 10 bases sitting between them. The CDR3 has 15 amino acids. The germline gives CDR1 SGDLS, CDR2 YYNGEE. The CDR3 DNA follows: TGTGCCAGCAGCGTAGAGGGACAACACTACAATGAGCAGTTCTTC. It translates to CASSVEGQHYNEQFF.

The genes are TRBV27 and TRBJ2-2; perhaps TRBD1 as D (5 bases). Germline CDR1 reads MNHEY; CDR2 reads SMNVEV (reference sequence). This CDR3 is built from 16 residues. The ends were cut back, 5 bases at V and 1 base at J, with 14 bases in the middle. In DNA, the CDR3 is TGTGCCAGCAGTCGTCACCCCGGACAGAACACCGGGGAGCTGTTTTTT. Residues: CASSRHPGQNTGELFF.

This chain's CDR3 is CASSFSYRGASVYEQYF. CDR3 DNA: TGTGCCAGCAGTTTTTCCTACCGCGGGGCATCAGTATACGAGCAGTACTTC. The rearrangement uses TRBV27 and TRBJ2-7, with a tentative D call TRBD2 (6 bases). Germline CDR1 MNHEY, CDR2 SMNVEV (reference sequence). V lost 3 bases, J lost 4 bases, and 22 bases lay in between. CDR3 length equals 17 residues.

CDR3 in DNA: TGTGCCAGTAGTATAGGGACAGGGGTGACAGATACGCAGTATTTT. Amino acids: CASSIGTGVTDTQYF. This rearrangement joins TRBV19 to TRBJ2-3; 9 positions match TRBD1. CDR1 and CDR2 (germline): LNHDA, SQIVND (reference sequence). V gave up 1 base and J gave up 3 bases; unmatched junction bases: 2. The CDR3 has 15 amino acids.

Only a few counts were recorded for this clone. This chain connects TRBV6-5 to TRBJ2-7; D might be TRBD2 (6 bases). This CDR3 is 15 amino acids long. CDR1 and CDR2 from the germline V gene are MNHEY and SVGAGI. V was trimmed by 2 bases and J by 3 bases, leaving 14 bases between them. In DNA, the CDR3 is TGTGCCAGCAGTTACGCTATCGGGGGAAACTACGAGCAGTACTTC. It codes for CASSYAIGGNYEQYF.

This rearrangement joins TRBV5-5 to TRBJ2-7; no firm D call. The germline V gene has CDR1 SGHKS and CDR2 YYEKEE (reference sequence). V shed 0 bases and J shed 4 bases, with 14 bases lying between them. This CDR3 spans 15 amino acids. Here the CDR3 reads CASSLGPGRPYEQYF. DNA of the CDR3: TGTGCCAGCAGCTTGGGGCCAGGCCGCCCTTACGAGCAGTACTTC.

The V gene is TRBV5-1, the J gene TRBJ2-2; D is unclear. V dropped 1 base and J dropped 4 bases, with 8 bases sitting between them. Germline assignment: CDR1 SGHRS and CDR2 YFSETQ. This CDR3 contains 14 residues. DNA of the CDR3: TGCGCCAGCAGCTTGAGGCAGGCCACCGGGGAGCTGTTTTTT. Its translation is CASSLRQATGELFF. Complete variable domain (other parts from reference TRBV5-1 and TRBJ2-2): KAGVTQTPRYLIKTRGQQVTLSCSPISGHRSVSWYQQTPGQGLQFLFEYFSETQRNKGNFPGRFSGRQFSNSRSEMNVSTLELGDSALYLCASSLRQATGELFFGEGSRLTVL.

The genes are TRBV6-6 and TRBJ2-1; a weak D match, TRBD2 (6 bases). CDR3 length: 19 amino acids. V was cut by 5 bases and J by 4 bases, with 27 bases left in between. Germline-derived CDR1 and CDR2 are MNHNY and SVGAGI (reference sequence). This chain's CDR3 is CASSPNGGFVPAGYNEQFF. The CDR3 DNA sequence: TGTGCCAGCAGTCCCAACGGGGGATTTGTACCCGCAGGGTACAATGAGCAGTTCTTC.

V and J are TRBV28 and TRBJ2-7; tentative D call: TRBD2 (7 bases). CDR1 MDHEN and CDR2 SYDVKM come from the germline V gene. V dropped 3 bases and J dropped 6 bases, with 21 bases sitting between them. This CDR3 has 16 residues. DNA of the CDR3: TGTGCCAGCAGTTTCGGGGGGCCCCCCTTAGGGGTCGAGCAGTACTTC. Residues: CASSFGGPPLGVEQYF.

The rearrangement joins TRBV4-3 to TRBJ1-3; 7 nucleotides match TRBD1. V lost 2 bases and J lost 6; bases outside the gene matches: 7. Germline V gene lookup returns CDR1 LGHNA and CDR2 YSLEER. This CDR3 is built from 15 residues. DNA for the CDR3: TGCGCCAGCAGCCAACCCGGGACAGCCGCAAACACCATATATTTT. Amino acids: CASSQPGTAANTIYF.

The chain couples TRBV7-2 to TRBJ2-1; tentative D call: TRBD2 (5 bases). The length of the CDR3 is 18 residues. With 0 bases removed from V and 0 bases from J, the gap between germline ends came to 15 bases. CDR1 and CDR2 from the germline V gene are SGHTA and FQGNSA. CDR3 amino acids: CASSLARVRQSSYNEQFF. The DNA for the CDR3 is TGTGCCAGCAGCTTAGCGCGGGTAAGGCAGAGCTCCTACAATGAGCAGTTCTTC.

The V call is TRBV7-2, the J call TRBJ2-1, with 14 bases fitting TRBD2. The V gene's germline CDR1 is SGHTA and CDR2 FQGNSA. Trimming at V came to 1 base and at J to 8 bases, leaving 4 bases not matched to a gene. The CDR3 has 16 amino acids. The CDR3 nucleotides are TGTGCCAGCAGCTTAGACGGGACTAGCGGGAGCTATGAGCAGTTCTTC. It yields the protein CASSLDGTSGSYEQFF. Combining the CDR3 with reference TRBV7-2 and TRBJ2-1 gives the whole variable domain GAGVSQSPSNKVTEKGKDVELRCDPISGHTALYWYRQSLGQGLEFLIYFQGNSAPDKSGLPSDRFSAERTGGSVSTLTIQRTQQEDSAVYLCASSLDGTSGSYEQFFGPGTRLTVL.

The rearrangement joins TRBV6-6 to TRBJ1-5; TRBD1 is a possible D gene (5 bases). Germline V CDR1 and CDR2: MNHNY, SVGAGI (reference sequence). The CDR3 is made up of 15 amino acids. The V end was cut by 0 bases, the J end by 7 bases, with 13 bases between. The CDR3 nucleotides are TGTGCCAGCAGTTACTCGATGGGGGAGGGGCAGCCCCAGCATTTT. This gives the protein CASSYSMGEGQPQHF.

The gene calls are TRBV28 and TRBJ1-2; TRBD1 agrees at 9 bases. Trimming cost V 6 bases and J 8 bases; bases outside gene matches: 13. The germline CDR1 and CDR2 sequences are MDHEN and SYDVKM. The CDR3 is made up of 15 amino acids. CDR3 protein: CASSWDRVGSRGYTF. The CDR3 DNA follows: TGTGCCAGCAGCTGGGACAGGGTTGGATCTCGGGGCTACACCTTC.

The chain is built from TRBV28 and TRBJ1-1, with D tentatively TRBD1 (6 bases). V was shortened by 3 bases and J by 4 bases, with 9 bases between the two germline ends. This CDR3 has 13 residues. Looked up from germline, CDR1 is MDHEN and CDR2 is SYDVKM. In nucleotides, the CDR3 is TGTGCCAGCAGTTTGGGGGGGCTCACTGAAGCTTTCTTT. The encoded protein is CASSLGGLTEAFF.

The chain carries TRBV12-3 or TRBV12-4 and TRBJ2-7, with 9 bases lining up with TRBD1. This CDR3 is built from 13 residues. The V and J ends lost 6 bases and 3 bases, in that order; junction bases with no gene match: 3. The CDR3 spells CASRRDRDYEQYF. Here the CDR3 DNA reads TGTGCCAGCAGGCGGGACAGGGACTACGAGCAGTACTTC.

The chain couples TRBV7-9 to TRBJ2-7; D might be TRBD2 (6 bases). The V gene's germline CDR1 is SEHNR and CDR2 FQNEAQ (reference sequence). The CDR3 loop spans 15 amino acids. The ends were cut back, 5 bases at V and 4 bases at J, with 18 bases in the middle. Written as DNA, the CDR3 is TGTGCCAGCAGCCTAGGCGGGACCTTAGGGTACGAGCAGTACTTC. This codes for CASSLGGTLGYEQYF.

As to this clone: Other DNA sequences within the sample encode an identical CDR3. The chain carries TRBV9 and TRBJ1-2, with a possible D match to TRBD1 (5 bases). The germline V and J ends were trimmed by 0 bases and 2 bases, with 8 bases remaining between them. CDR1 and CDR2 (germline): SGDLS, YYNGEE. This CDR3 region has 14 residues. In DNA form, the CDR3 reads TGTGCCAGCAGCGTAGCGACAGCCAACTATGGCTACACCTTC. Translated: CASSVATANYGYTF.

This clone was seen a handful of times. This chain connects TRBV6-5 to TRBJ1-2; D not certain. Germline-derived CDR1 and CDR2 are MNHEY and SVGAGI. Trimming stripped 7 bases from V and 6 bases from J, with 9 bases between. The CDR3 has 11 amino acids. The chain's CDR3 is CASKLGNGYTF. As DNA, the CDR3 is TGTGCCAGCAAACTAGGGAATGGCTACACCTTC.

This CDR3 is CASSQDSGWGLSYEQYF. The CDR3, as DNA: TGTGCCAGCAGCCAAGATTCGGGGTGGGGGCTCTCCTACGAGCAGTACTTC. This rearrangement joins TRBV3-1 (or the pseudogene TRBV3-2) to TRBJ2-7; the D gene is possibly TRBD1 (6 bases). This CDR3 is 17 amino acids long. Germline-derived CDR1 and CDR2 are LGHDT and YNNKEL (reference sequence). V dropped 0 bases and J dropped 0 bases, with 15 bases sitting between them.